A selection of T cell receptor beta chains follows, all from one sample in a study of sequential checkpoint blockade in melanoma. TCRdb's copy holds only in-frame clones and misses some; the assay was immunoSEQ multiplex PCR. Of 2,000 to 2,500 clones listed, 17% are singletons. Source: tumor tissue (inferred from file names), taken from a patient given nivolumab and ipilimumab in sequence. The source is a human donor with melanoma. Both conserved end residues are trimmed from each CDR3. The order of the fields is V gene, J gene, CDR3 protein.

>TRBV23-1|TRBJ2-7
ASSQSGGGPYEQY
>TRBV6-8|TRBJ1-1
ASRKGVNTEAF
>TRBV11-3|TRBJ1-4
ASSSPEQYVEKLF
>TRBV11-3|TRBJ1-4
ASSNPGQGANEKLF
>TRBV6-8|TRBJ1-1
ASWYREFDTEAF
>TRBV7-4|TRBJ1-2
ASSPRANYGYT
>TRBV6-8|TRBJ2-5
ASSPSPGGVVETQY
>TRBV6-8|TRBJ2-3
ASRPRQAYTDTQY
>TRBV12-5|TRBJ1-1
ASGLYNSPTTEAF
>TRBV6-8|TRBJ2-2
ASCKTGHLNTGELF